This record concerns one T cell receptor beta chain sequence. Its antigen is currently unknown. Assay: immunoSEQ multiplex PCR; the TCRdb copy retains only in-frame clones and omits some. The sample has 2,500,000 or so clones, approximately 90% seen once. The sample belongs to a study of shared clonotypes between healthy human individuals. V lost 5 bases, J lost 9 bases, and 14 bases lay in between. This CDR3 contains 13 residues. Germline CDR1 MNHNY, CDR2 SVGAGI (reference sequence). Study results and limitations: Sequencing depth was expected to influence donor clonotype sharing.

The origin of this receptor is a man aged 18 to 30 in good health. Some clones in this sample may be carry-over from other donors' samples. This chain connects TRBV6-6 to TRBJ1-3; D may be TRBD1 (6 bases). Sequenced sample: naive CD4+ T cells from PBMCs. Subset in this sample: CD45RA+ positively selected. The chain's CDR3 is CASSDTGFGTIYF. Here the CDR3 DNA reads TGTGCCAGCAGTGACACAGGGTTCGGCACCATATATTTT.